These 11 T cell receptor beta chains originate from one sample sequenced in a study of post-analysis software for immune sequencing data. Study-level results: Elevated frequency relative to controls characterized four to six TRBV segments in patients, TRBV5-6, TRBV5-1 and TRBV20-1 among them.

Their recognized antigens are unknown. Unique-molecular-identifier-tagged TCR beta cDNA libraries were used. MiXCR, applied by TCRdb to the PCR reads, yields one record per CDR3 protein. The sample has roughly 800,000 distinct CDR3 sequences, approximately 50% seen once. Sequencing was performed on blood. All receptors come from a girl between 10 and 17 years old with multiple sclerosis.

This clonotype has just one count. The V and J genes are TRBV7-9 and TRBJ2-6, with D uncertain. Trimming removed 0 bases at V and 0 bases at J, with 6 bases between. This CDR3 contains 16 residues. Per the germline V gene, CDR1 is SEHNR and CDR2 is FQNEAQ (reference sequence). In DNA form, the CDR3 reads TGTGCCAGCAGCTTAGCGAGACCCTCTGGGGCCAACGTCCTGACTTTC. It specifies CASSLARPSGANVLTF.

The gene calls are TRBV6-1 and TRBJ2-7, with D unresolved. Germline V CDR1 and CDR2: MNHNS, SASEGT. This CDR3 region has 11 residues. The CDR3 is CGCTNSYEQYF. The CDR3 DNA reads as TGTGGGTGCACCAACTCCTACGAGCAGTACTTC.

This clonotype was picked up a small number of times. The chain recombines TRBV6-1 with TRBJ2-6; 9 nucleotides line up with TRBD1. Germline CDR1 is MNHNS and CDR2 is SASEGT. With V trimmed by 6 bases and J by 0 bases, 6 bases remained unmatched. The CDR3 is 17 amino acids. CDR3 protein: CASRRRDRDSGANVLTF. The CDR3 DNA reads TGTGCCAGCAGACGCCGGGACAGGGACTCTGGGGCCAACGTCCTGACTTTC.

The rearrangement links TRBV12-3 or TRBV12-4 to TRBJ2-3; D possibly corresponds to TRBD2 (6 bases). Trimming cost V 6 bases and J 1 base, with 17 bases left between them. CDR3 length: 16 residues. The CDR3 nucleotides read TGTGCCAGCAGAGCCGGGACCAGCGGGCGCACAGATACGCAGTATTTT. Amino acids: CASRAGTSGRTDTQYF.

The chain combines TRBV7-9 with TRBJ2-5, with 14 bases lining up with TRBD2. CDR1 and CDR2 (germline): SEHNR, FQNEAQ (reference sequence). The CDR3 is 17 amino acids. The J segment lost 4 bases and the V segment lost 6 bases, leaving 10 bases of the junction unmatched. CDR3 residues: CASSSIFGLAGGETQYF. The CDR3 coding sequence is TGTGCCAGCAGTTCGATATTCGGACTAGCGGGGGGAGAGACCCAGTACTTC.

The V and J genes are TRBV19 and TRBJ2-7; D might be TRBD1 or TRBD2, each matching 5 bases. Trimming removed 8 bases at V and 2 bases at J, with 19 bases between. Per the germline V gene, CDR1 is LNHDA and CDR2 is SQIVND (reference sequence). The CDR3 contains 15 residues. CDR3: CASPRGTGPPYEQYF. The CDR3 DNA follows: TGTGCCAGTCCGAGGGGTACAGGCCCCCCCTACGAGCAGTACTTC.

The chain is built from TRBV20-1 and TRBJ1-2; D is undetermined. The CDR3 sequence is 12 residues long. V lost 4 bases to trimming and J lost 5 bases, with 11 bases between them. Germline assignment: CDR1 DFQATT and CDR2 SNEGSKA (reference sequence). Here the CDR3 reads CSATGRSYGYTF. DNA of the CDR3: TGCAGTGCTACTGGACGGTCTTATGGCTACACCTTC.

V and J are TRBV5-1 and TRBJ2-5, with D possibly matching TRBD1 (6 bases). Germline V gives CDR1 SGHRS, CDR2 YFSETQ. V lost 4 bases and J 11 bases, leaving 18 bases between the germline ends. The CDR3 runs 13 residues. The DNA of the CDR3 is TGCGCCAGCAGCCTACGACAGGCGGGTGAGCAGTACTTC. The encoded protein is CASSLRQAGEQYF.

The V call is TRBV24-1, the J call TRBJ2-1; a possible D gene is TRBD2 (6 bases). Trimming left V 6 bases short and J 0 bases short, with 8 bases between. Germline V gene lookup returns CDR1 KGHDR and CDR2 SFDVKD. The CDR3 is made up of 14 amino acids. CDR3 region: CATSIGSSYNEQFF. CDR3 coding DNA: TGTGCCACCAGTATCGGGAGCTCCTACAATGAGCAGTTCTTC.

This sequence joins TRBV9 and TRBJ1-1; the D is unclear. The CDR3 has 13 residues. V was cut by 2 bases and J by 0 bases, with 5 bases left in between. The V gene's germline CDR1 is SGDLS and CDR2 YYNGEE. CDR3 in amino acids: CASSVSVNTEAFF. The CDR3 nucleotides read TGTGCCAGCAGCGTTTCAGTGAACACTGAAGCTTTCTTT. The full variable domain, in which reference TRBV9 and TRBJ1-1 provide the parts outside the CDR3, is DSGVTQTPKHLITATGQRVTLRCSPRSGDLSVYWYQQSLDQGLQFLIQYYNGEERAKGNILERFSAQQFPDLHSELNLSSLELGDSALYFCASSVSVNTEAFFGQGTRLTVV.

This chain connects TRBV5-1 to TRBJ2-1; D is perhaps TRBD2 (5 bases). There are 16 residues in the CDR3. From germline, CDR1 is SGHRS and CDR2 YFSETQ. With 1 base removed from V and 1 base from J, the gap between germline ends came to 12 bases. As DNA, the CDR3 is TGCGCCAGCAGCTTGAGCCGGCTAGCTTCCTACAATGAGCAGTTCTTC. It specifies CASSLSRLASYNEQFF. The full variable domain, completed using reference TRBV5-1 and TRBJ2-1, is KAGVTQTPRYLIKTRGQQVTLSCSPISGHRSVSWYQQTPGQGLQFLFEYFSETQRNKGNFPGRFSGRQFSNSRSEMNVSTLELGDSALYLCASSLSRLASYNEQFFGPGTRLTVL.